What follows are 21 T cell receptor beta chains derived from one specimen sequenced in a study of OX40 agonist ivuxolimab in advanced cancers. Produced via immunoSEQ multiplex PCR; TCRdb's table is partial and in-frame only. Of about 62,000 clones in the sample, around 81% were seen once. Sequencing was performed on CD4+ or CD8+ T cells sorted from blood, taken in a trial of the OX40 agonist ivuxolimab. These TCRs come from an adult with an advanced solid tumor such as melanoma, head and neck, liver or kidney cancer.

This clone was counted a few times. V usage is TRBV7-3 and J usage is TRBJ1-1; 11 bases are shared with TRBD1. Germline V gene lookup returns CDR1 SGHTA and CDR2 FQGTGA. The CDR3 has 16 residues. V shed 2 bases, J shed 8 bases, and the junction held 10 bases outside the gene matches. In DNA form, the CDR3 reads TGTGCCAGCAGCTTATCCGGGACAGGGGGACGTCGGGAAGCTTTCTTT. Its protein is CASSLSGTGGRREAFF. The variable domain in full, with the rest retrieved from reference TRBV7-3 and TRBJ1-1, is GAGVSQTPSNKVTEKGKYVELRCDPISGHTALYWYRQSLGQGPEFLIYFQGTGAADDSGLPNDRFFAVRPEGSVSTLKIQRTERGDSAVYLCASSLSGTGGRREAFFGQGTRLTVV.

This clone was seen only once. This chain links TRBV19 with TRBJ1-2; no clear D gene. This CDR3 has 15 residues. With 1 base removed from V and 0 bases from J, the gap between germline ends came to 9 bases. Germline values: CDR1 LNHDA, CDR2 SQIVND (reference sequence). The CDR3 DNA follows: TGTGCCAGTAGTATAGTCACGGCAGCTAACTATGGCTACACCTTC. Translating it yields CASSIVTAANYGYTF.

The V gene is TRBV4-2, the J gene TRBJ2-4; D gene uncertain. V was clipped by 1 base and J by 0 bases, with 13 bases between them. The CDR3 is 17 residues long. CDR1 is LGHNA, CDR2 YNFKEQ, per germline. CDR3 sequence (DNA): TGTGCCAGCAGCCAAGTAACAGAGTCCCAAGCCAAAAACATTCAGTACTTC. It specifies CASSQVTESQAKNIQYF.

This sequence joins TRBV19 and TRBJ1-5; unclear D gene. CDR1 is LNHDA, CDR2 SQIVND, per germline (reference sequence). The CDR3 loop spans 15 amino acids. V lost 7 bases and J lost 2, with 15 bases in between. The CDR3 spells CASIPRGLGNQPQHF. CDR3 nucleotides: TGTGCCAGTATCCCTCGGGGATTAGGCAATCAGCCCCAGCATTTT.

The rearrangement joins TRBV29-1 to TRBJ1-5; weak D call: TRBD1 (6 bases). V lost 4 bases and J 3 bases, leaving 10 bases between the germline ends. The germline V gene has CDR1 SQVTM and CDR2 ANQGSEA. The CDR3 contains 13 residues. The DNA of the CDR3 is TGCAGCGTTGGACAGGTTTTCAATCAGCCCCAGCATTTT. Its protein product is CSVGQVFNQPQHF.

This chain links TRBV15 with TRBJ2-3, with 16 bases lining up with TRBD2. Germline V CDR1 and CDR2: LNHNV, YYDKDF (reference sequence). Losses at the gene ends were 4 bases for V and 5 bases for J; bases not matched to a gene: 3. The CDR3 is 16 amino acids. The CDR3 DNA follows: TGTGCCACCAGCACGGGACTAGCGGGGGGGGTAGATACGCAGTATTTT. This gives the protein CATSTGLAGGVDTQYF. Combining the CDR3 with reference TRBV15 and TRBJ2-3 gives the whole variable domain DAMVIQNPRYQVTQFGKPVTLSCSQTLNHNVMYWYQQKSSQAPKLLFHYYDKDFNNEADTPDNFQSRRPNTSFCFLDIRSPGLGDTAMYLCATSTGLAGGVDTQYFGPGTRLTVL.

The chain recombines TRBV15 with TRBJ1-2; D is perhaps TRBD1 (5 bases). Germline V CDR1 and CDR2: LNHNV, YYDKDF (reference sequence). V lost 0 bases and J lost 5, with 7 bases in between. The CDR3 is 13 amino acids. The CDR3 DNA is TGTGCCACCAGCAGAGATGGGGGGTATGGCTACACCTTC. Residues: CATSRDGGYGYTF.

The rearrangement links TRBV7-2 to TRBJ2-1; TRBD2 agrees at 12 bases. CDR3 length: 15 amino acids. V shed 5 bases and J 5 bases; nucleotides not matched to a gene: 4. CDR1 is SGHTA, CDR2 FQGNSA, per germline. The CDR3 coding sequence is TGTGCCAGCAGCCCCCTAGCGGGGGGGAACAATGAGCAGTTCTTC. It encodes CASSPLAGGNNEQFF. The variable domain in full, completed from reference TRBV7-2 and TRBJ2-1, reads GAGVSQSPSNKVTEKGKDVELRCDPISGHTALYWYRQSLGQGLEFLIYFQGNSAPDKSGLPSDRFSAERTGGSVSTLTIQRTQQEDSAVYLCASSPLAGGNNEQFFGPGTRLTVL.

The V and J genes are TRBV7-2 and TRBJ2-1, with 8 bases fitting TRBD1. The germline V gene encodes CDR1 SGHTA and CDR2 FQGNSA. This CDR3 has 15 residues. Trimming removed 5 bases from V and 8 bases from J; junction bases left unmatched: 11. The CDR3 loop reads CASSRMGQAQDEQFF. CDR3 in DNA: TGTGCCAGCAGCCGAATGGGACAGGCCCAGGATGAGCAGTTCTTC.

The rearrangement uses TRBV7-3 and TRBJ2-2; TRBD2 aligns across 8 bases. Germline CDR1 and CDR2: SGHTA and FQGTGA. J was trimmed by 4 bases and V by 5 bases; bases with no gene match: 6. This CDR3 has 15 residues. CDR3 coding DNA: TGTGCCAGCAGCCCCTCGGGGGGGACCACCGGGGAGCTGTTTTTT. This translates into CASSPSGGTTGELFF.

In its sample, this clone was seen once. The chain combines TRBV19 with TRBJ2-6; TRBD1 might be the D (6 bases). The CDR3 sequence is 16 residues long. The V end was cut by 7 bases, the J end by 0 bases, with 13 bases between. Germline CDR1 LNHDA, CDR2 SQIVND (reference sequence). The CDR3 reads CASTHLRGSGANVLTF. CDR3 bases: TGTGCCAGTACCCACCTCAGGGGCTCTGGGGCCAACGTCCTGACTTTC. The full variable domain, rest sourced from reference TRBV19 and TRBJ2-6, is DGGITQSPKYLFRKEGQNVTLSCEQNLNHDAMYWYRQDPGQGLRLIYYSQIVNDFQKGDIAEGYSVSREKKESFPLTVTSAQKNPTAFYLCASTHLRGSGANVLTFGAGSRLTVL.

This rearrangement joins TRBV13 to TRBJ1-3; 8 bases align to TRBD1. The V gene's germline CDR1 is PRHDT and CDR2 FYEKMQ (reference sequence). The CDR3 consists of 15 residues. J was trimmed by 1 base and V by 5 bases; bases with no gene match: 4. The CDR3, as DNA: TGTGCCAGCAGCCGCAGGGGGCCATCTGGAAACACCATATATTTT. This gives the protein CASSRRGPSGNTIYF.

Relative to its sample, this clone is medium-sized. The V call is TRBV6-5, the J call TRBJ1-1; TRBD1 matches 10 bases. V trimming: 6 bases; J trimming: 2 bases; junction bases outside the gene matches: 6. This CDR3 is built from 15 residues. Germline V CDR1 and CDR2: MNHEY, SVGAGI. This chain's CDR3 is CASSPRDRGNTEAFF. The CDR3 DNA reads TGTGCCAGCAGCCCCCGGGACAGGGGAAACACTGAAGCTTTCTTT.

CDR3 loop: CASQFEGQVAGEQYF. CDR3 DNA: TGTGCCAGCCAATTCGAGGGACAGGTGGCGGGGGAGCAGTACTTC. The chain has TRBV6-1 and TRBJ2-7; 8 bases align to TRBD1. The CDR3 length is 15 residues. The ends lost 8 bases at V and 7 bases at J; junction bases unmatched: 16. Germline loops: CDR1 MNHNS, CDR2 SASEGT.

The CDR3 is CAWSVGQGNNGYTF. In DNA, the CDR3 is TGTGCCTGGAGTGTAGGACAGGGGAACAATGGCTACACCTTC. This sequence joins TRBV30 and TRBJ1-2, with 9 bases fitting TRBD1. This CDR3 spans 14 amino acids. Germline V gene lookup returns CDR1 GTSNPN and CDR2 SVGIG (reference sequence). V lost 0 bases to trimming and J lost 6 bases; unmatched junction nucleotides: 5.

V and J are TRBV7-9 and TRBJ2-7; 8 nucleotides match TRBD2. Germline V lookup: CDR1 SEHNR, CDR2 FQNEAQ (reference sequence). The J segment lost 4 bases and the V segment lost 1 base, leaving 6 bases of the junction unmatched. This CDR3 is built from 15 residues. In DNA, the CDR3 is TGTGCCAGCAGCTTAGACGCGGGGGGCGGGTACGAGCAGTACTTC. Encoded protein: CASSLDAGGGYEQYF.

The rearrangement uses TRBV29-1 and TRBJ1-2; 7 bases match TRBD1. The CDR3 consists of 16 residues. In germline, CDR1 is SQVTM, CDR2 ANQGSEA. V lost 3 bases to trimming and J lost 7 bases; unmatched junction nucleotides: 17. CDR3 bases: TGCAGCGTTGATTTGGCCCCGGGACAGTCTAGAACTGGCTACACCTTC. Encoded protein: CSVDLAPGQSRTGYTF.

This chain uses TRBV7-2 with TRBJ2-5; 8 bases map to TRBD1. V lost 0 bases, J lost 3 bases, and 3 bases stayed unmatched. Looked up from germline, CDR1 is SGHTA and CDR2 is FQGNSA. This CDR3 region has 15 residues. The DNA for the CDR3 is TGTGCCAGCAGCTTAGCCCGACAGGGGAAAGAGACCCAGTACTTC. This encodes CASSLARQGKETQYF.

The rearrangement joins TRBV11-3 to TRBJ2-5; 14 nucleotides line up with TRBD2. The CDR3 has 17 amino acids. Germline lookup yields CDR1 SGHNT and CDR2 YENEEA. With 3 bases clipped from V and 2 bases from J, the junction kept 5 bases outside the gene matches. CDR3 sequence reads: CASSLTSGGARQETQYF. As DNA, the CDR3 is TGTGCCAGCAGCTTGACTAGCGGGGGGGCAAGACAAGAGACCCAGTACTTC.

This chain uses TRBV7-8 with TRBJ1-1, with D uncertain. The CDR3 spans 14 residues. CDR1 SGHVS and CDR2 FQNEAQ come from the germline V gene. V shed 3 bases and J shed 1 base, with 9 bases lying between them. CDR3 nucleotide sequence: TGTGCCAGCAGCTTTGGAAACGAGAACACTGAAGCTTTCTTT. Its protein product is CASSFGNENTEAFF.

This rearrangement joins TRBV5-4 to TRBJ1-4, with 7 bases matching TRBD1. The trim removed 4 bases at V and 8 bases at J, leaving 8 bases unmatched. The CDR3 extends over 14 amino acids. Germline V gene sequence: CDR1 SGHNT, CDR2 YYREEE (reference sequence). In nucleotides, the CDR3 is TGTGCCAGCAGCGCGACAGGGCTTGGGGAAAAACTGTTTTTT. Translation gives CASSATGLGEKLFF.